The T cell receptor (beta chain) under discussion was sequenced for a study of blood T cell repertoires in COVID-19. Overall study context: Samples taken during acute and convalescent COVID-19 were collected in the United States, Italy and Spain. Sources were T cells, B-cell-depleted T cells, or PBMCs; the material itself was cDNA or gDNA.

Original data processing: Counts of nucleated cells, estimated from reference gene primer amplification, were obtained. Sequenced by immunoSEQ multiplex PCR; TCRdb stores in-frame clones only, minus some. The V and J calls and clone size come from that table; D and trimming were worked out from the DNA. The sample consists of about 170,000 clones, roughly 88% of them appearing once. Patients of the Seattle cohort, enrolled during active infection, were followed longitudinally. This clone has just a few counts. CDR1 is SQVTM and CDR2 is ANQGSEA in the germline V gene. Trimming left V 3 bases short and J 0 bases short, with 5 bases between. The CDR3 length is 13 residues.

The chain recombines TRBV29-1 with TRBJ2-2; D gene uncertain. The source material was peripheral blood. The source of this sequence is a man younger than 30 with COVID-19, enrolled during active disease. CDR3 nucleotides: TGCAGCGTTGACACAGCGAACACCGGGGAGCTGTTTTTT. This encodes CSVDTANTGELFF.